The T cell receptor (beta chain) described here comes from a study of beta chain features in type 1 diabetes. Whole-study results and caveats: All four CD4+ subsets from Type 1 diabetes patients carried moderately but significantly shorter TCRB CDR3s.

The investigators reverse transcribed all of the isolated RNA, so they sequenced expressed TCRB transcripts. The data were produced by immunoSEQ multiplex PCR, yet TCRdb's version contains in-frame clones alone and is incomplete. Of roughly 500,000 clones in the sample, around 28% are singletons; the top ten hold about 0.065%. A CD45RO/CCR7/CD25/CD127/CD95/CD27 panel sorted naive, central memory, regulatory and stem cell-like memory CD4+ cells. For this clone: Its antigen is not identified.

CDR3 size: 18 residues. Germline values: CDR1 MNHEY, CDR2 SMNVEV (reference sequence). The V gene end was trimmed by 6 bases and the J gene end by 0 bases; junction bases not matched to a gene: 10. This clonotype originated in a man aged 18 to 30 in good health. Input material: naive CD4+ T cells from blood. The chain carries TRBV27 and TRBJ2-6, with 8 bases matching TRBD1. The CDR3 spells CASSPRDRRSSGANVLTF. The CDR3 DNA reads TGTGCCAGCAGCCCCCGGGACAGGCGAAGCTCTGGGGCCAACGTCCTGACTTTC. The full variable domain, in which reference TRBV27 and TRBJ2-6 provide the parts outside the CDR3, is EAQVTQNPRYLITVTGKKLTVTCSQNMNHEYMSWYRQDPGLGLRQIYYSMNVEVTDKGDVPEGYKVSRKEKRNFPLILESPSPNQTSLYFCASSPRDRRSSGANVLTFGAGSRLTVL.